The following is a T cell receptor (beta chain) sequence with its context. The sample contains more than one DNA sequence encoding this CDR3. This CDR3 has 11 amino acids. Germline assignment: CDR1 MNHEY and CDR2 SVGAGI. Trimming removed 2 bases from V and 7 bases from J, with 6 bases in between. The sample is drawn from a study of shared clonotypes between healthy human individuals. Repertoires were generated with immunoSEQ multiplex PCR, while TCRdb's copy carries only in-frame clones and drops some. The sample includes some 2,000,000 clones, 95% of them seen just once. In the CD4+ fraction, cells were divided into CD45RA+ naive and CD45RA-negative memory subsets.

The sequencing sample was made of naive CD4+ T cells sorted from blood. The sample's subset: CD45RA+ positively selected. The rearrangement joins TRBV6-5 to TRBJ2-7, with D possibly TRBD2 on 5 matching bases. The clonotype originates from a man between 18 and 29 years old in good health. CDR3 nucleotides: TGTGCCAGCAGTTACAGAGGGGAGCAGTACTTC. This translates into CASSYRGEQYF.